The next 31 T cell receptor beta chains were all read from a single sample in a study of Graves' ophthalmopathy and Graves' hyperthyroidism. Amplification from RNA transcripts yielded the TCR beta CDR3 regions. The library came from an HTBI-primed first-round RT-PCR and a second-round multiplex PCR. TCRdb reprocessed the multiplex PCR reads with MiXCR, giving one entry per CDR3 protein. The data hold more than 1,000,000 distinct CDR3 sequences, with 36% observed a single time. Sequences were obtained from peripheral blood or thyroid tissue (not recorded which). The receptor source for this set is an adult man with Graves' hyperthyroidism.

This sequence joins TRBV28 and TRBJ2-5; the D gene is possibly TRBD2 (5 bases). The CDR3 is 13 residues long. V lost 10 bases to trimming and J lost 0 bases, with 12 bases between them. The germline V gene has CDR1 MDHEN and CDR2 SYDVKM. The CDR3 loop is CATLTGNQETQYF. The CDR3 nucleotides are TGTGCCACCCTAACCGGGAACCAAGAGACCCAGTACTTC.

V gene TRBV10-3 combines with J gene TRBJ1-5, with D perhaps TRBD1 (5 bases). Trimming shortened V by 2 bases and J by 11 bases, and 28 bases separated the two germline ends. This CDR3 has 18 residues. From germline, CDR1 is ENHRY and CDR2 SYGVKD. The CDR3 bases are TGTGCCATCAGTGAGGAGGGACTAGCGGAGGGATTTAGCGAGACCCAGCATTTT. It translates to CAISEEGLAEGFSETQHF.

The chain couples TRBV7-2 to TRBJ2-7, with D hard to call. CDR3 length: 14 residues. Germline CDR1 and CDR2: SGHTA and FQGNSA. Deletions cut 0 bases from V and 6 bases from J, with 12 bases between. For the CDR3, the DNA is TGTGCCAGCAGCTTAGCGGGAAGGCCCTCCGAGCAGTACTTC. This encodes CASSLAGRPSEQYF.

This clonotype has just a few counts. The chain joins TRBV6-5 to TRBJ2-7, with D possibly being TRBD2 (6 bases). V was pared by 0 bases and J by 5 bases, with 11 bases between. CDR3 length: 14 amino acids. Germline V gene data show CDR1 as MNHEY and CDR2 as SVGAGI. The CDR3 DNA follows: TGTGCCAGCAGTTACTCCCCCCGGACTAACGAGCAGTACTTC. Translating gives CASSYSPRTNEQYF.

J is TRBJ2-5 and V is TRBV7-9; 11 bases map to TRBD2. From germline, CDR1 is SEHNR and CDR2 FQNEAQ (reference sequence). This CDR3 spans 16 amino acids. V dropped 5 bases and J dropped 5; count of bases not matched to a gene: 10. The DNA for the CDR3 is TGTGCCAGCAGCCTTAGCGGGGGGGGTATTAGGGAGACCCAGTACTTC. Amino acid sequence: CASSLSGGGIRETQYF. Full variable domain (remainder filled in from reference TRBV7-9 and TRBJ2-5): DTGVSQNPRHKITKRGQNVTFRCDPISEHNRLYWYRQTLGQGPEFLTYFQNEAQLEKSRLLSDRFSAERPKGSFSTLEIQRTEQGDSAMYLCASSLSGGGIRETQYFGPGTRLLVL.

This clonotype was counted at least ten times. The chain is built from TRBV12-3 or TRBV12-4 and TRBJ1-3; D ambiguous. This CDR3 contains 14 residues. V was clipped by 8 bases and J by 0 bases, with 11 bases between them. CDR3 amino acids: CASDTQSSGNTIYF. CDR3 bases: TGTGCCAGCGATACACAGAGCTCTGGAAACACCATATATTTT.

The table lists this clonotype with many counts. The rearrangement uses TRBV12-3 or TRBV12-4 and TRBJ2-7; 8 bases line up with TRBD1. CDR3 length: 13 residues. The junction had 2 bases not matched to a gene; V was cut back by 1 base and J by 6 bases. CDR3 region: CASSLGTGFEQYF. DNA for the CDR3: TGTGCCAGCAGTTTAGGGACAGGGTTCGAGCAGTACTTC.

This chain links TRBV2 with TRBJ1-3; D is ambiguous. CDR1 SNHLY and CDR2 FYNNEI come from the germline V gene. The CDR3 is 14 amino acids. V lost 7 bases to trimming and J lost 0 bases, with 10 bases between them. The CDR3, as DNA: TGTGCCAGCAAAGCCGGAGGCTCTGGAAACACCATATATTTT. This sequence encodes CASKAGGSGNTIYF. Drawing the rest from reference TRBV2 and TRBJ1-3, the complete variable domain is EPEVTQTPSHQVTQMGQEVILRCVPISNHLYFYWYRQILGQKVEFLVSFYNNEISEKSEIFDDQFSVERPDGSNFTLKIRSTKLEDSAMYFCASKAGGSGNTIYFGEGSWLTVV.

This clonotype is a singleton in its sample. This chain connects TRBV20-1 to TRBJ2-7; D remains unclear. CDR3 length: 14 residues. In germline, CDR1 is DFQATT, CDR2 SNEGSKA (reference sequence). Trimming removed 5 bases at V and 1 base at J, with 15 bases between. The CDR3 sequence: CSAGNILVSYEQYF. The CDR3 coding sequence is TGCAGTGCTGGTAACATTTTAGTTTCCTACGAGCAGTACTTC.

This clonotype was counted many times. This chain connects TRBV7-9 to TRBJ2-7; no firm D call. The CDR3 consists of 15 residues. The ends were cut back, 5 bases at V and 0 bases at J, with 14 bases in the middle. CDR1 is SEHNR and CDR2 is FQNEAQ in the germline V gene (reference sequence). CDR3 nucleotides: TGTGCCAGCAGCCCGGCCGGCGGCAGCTCCTACGAGCAGTACTTC. Its translation: CASSPAGGSSYEQYF. Full variable domain (missing parts from reference TRBV7-9 and TRBJ2-7): DTGVSQNPRHKITKRGQNVTFRCDPISEHNRLYWYRQTLGQGPEFLTYFQNEAQLEKSRLLSDRFSAERPKGSFSTLEIQRTEQGDSAMYLCASSPAGGSSYEQYFGPGTRLTVT.

As to this clonotype: A much larger clone differs by one base, so this may be a read error. The rearrangement joins TRBV2 to TRBJ2-7; 8 bases are shared with TRBD1. The CDR3 length is 15 residues. From germline, CDR1 is SNHLY and CDR2 FYNNEI. Trimming removed 7 bases from V and 3 bases from J; junction bases left unmatched: 11. As DNA, the CDR3 is TGTGCCAGCAATCTCAAAAATGGACAGGGCTACGAGCAGTACTTC. It is translated as CASNLKNGQGYEQYF.

The CDR3 loop reads CAWGDLEFEQYF. The CDR3 nucleotides are TGTGCCTGGGGTGATTTGGAGTTCGAGCAGTACTTC. V gene TRBV30 combines with J gene TRBJ2-7; no clear D. The CDR3 is made up of 12 amino acids. V shed 5 bases and J shed 6 bases, with 14 bases lying between them. CDR1 and CDR2 from the germline V gene are GTSNPN and SVGIG (reference sequence). The full variable domain, completed using reference TRBV30 and TRBJ2-7, is SQTIHQWPATLVQPVGSPLSLECTVEGTSNPNLYWYRQAAGRGLQLLFYSVGIGQISSEVPQNLSASRPQDRQFILSSKKLLLSDSGFYLCAWGDLEFEQYFGPGTRLTVT.

This clonotype was recorded many times. J is TRBJ1-4 and V is TRBV7-9; no reliable D call. CDR3 length: 14 amino acids. Germline-derived CDR1 and CDR2 are SEHNR and FQNEAQ (reference sequence). Trimming removed 4 bases from V and 3 bases from J, with 9 bases in between. DNA of the CDR3: TGTGCCAGCAGCTCGAGGCAGGCTAATGAAAAACTGTTTTTT. It codes for CASSSRQANEKLFF.

In this sample, this clonotype turned up a few times. The J gene is TRBJ1-1, the V gene TRBV12-3 or TRBV12-4, with D unclear. This CDR3 region has 13 residues. V was clipped by 2 bases and J by 4 bases, with 8 bases between them. Here the CDR3 DNA reads TGTGCCAGCAGTTTATTCGGGCCCACTGAAGCTTTCTTT. Translating gives CASSLFGPTEAFF.

V usage is TRBV6-5 and J usage is TRBJ2-2; D ambiguous. The germline V gene encodes CDR1 MNHEY and CDR2 SVGAGI. The germline V and J ends were trimmed by 0 bases and 0 bases, with 8 bases remaining between them. The CDR3 covers 16 residues. The CDR3 DNA sequence: TGTGCCAGCAGTTACTCGGTCCTAGCGAACACCGGGGAGCTGTTTTTT. It codes for CASSYSVLANTGELFF.

A remark on this clonotype: Relative to the germline gene, one junction end is altered; a read error may explain this. As DNA, the CDR3 is TGTGCCAGCAGCCTTATATCGGTGGCCCAAGAGGCCCAGTACTTC. It codes for CASSLISVAQEAQYF. The J gene is TRBJ2-5, the V gene TRBV7-4; D not certain. This CDR3 region has 15 residues. Germline CDR1 reads SGHVT; CDR2 reads SQSDAQ.

Note on this clonotype: Just one base apart from a much larger clone, this may be a read error. This chain joins TRBV7-2 and TRBJ2-5, with D unclear. Germline CDR1 is SGHTA and CDR2 is FQGNSA. Deletions cut 1 base from V and 5 bases from J, with 8 bases between. The CDR3 loop spans 13 amino acids. The CDR3 spells CASSLEGHETQYF. The CDR3 region has the DNA TGTGCCAGCAGCTTAGAAGGGCACGAGACCCAGTACTTC.

Ten or more counts support this clonotype. The V and J genes are TRBV20-1 and TRBJ1-5; no definite D call. The CDR3 sequence is 12 residues long. Germline CDR1 and CDR2: DFQATT and SNEGSKA (reference sequence). V lost 3 bases and J 6 bases, leaving 9 bases between the germline ends. CDR3 sequence (DNA): TGCAGTGCTAGTCGAATCGCTCAGCCCCAGCATTTT. Translation: CSASRIAQPQHF.

This clonotype has at least ten counts. The rearrangement links TRBV20-1 to TRBJ1-6; the D gene is possibly TRBD1 (6 bases). Germline lookup yields CDR1 DFQATT and CDR2 SNEGSKA (reference sequence). V lost 3 bases to trimming and J lost 8 bases, with 17 bases between them. The CDR3 contains 15 residues. CDR3 nucleotide sequence: TGCAGTGCTAGTTACCAGGGGCTCAACCATTCACCCCTCCACTTT. Protein sequence: CSASYQGLNHSPLHF.

This clonotype occurred many times. V gene TRBV4-1 combines with J gene TRBJ2-7; D possibly corresponds to TRBD1 (5 bases). Per the germline V gene, CDR1 is MGHRA and CDR2 is YSYEKL. The V and J ends lost 0 bases and 2 bases respectively, with 11 bases between them. This CDR3 comprises 15 residues. This chain's CDR3 is CASSQEGVAPYEQYF. DNA for the CDR3: TGCGCCAGCAGCCAAGAAGGGGTCGCTCCCTACGAGCAGTACTTC.

The V and J genes are TRBV7-2 and TRBJ1-5; 9 bases match TRBD1. This CDR3 has 17 residues. Trimming cost V 1 base and J 9 bases; bases outside gene matches: 13. The V gene's germline CDR1 is SGHTA and CDR2 FQGNSA. CDR3 in amino acids: CASSLDPGQGAGWPQHF. CDR3 sequence (DNA): TGTGCCAGCAGCTTAGACCCGGGACAGGGTGCTGGATGGCCCCAGCATTTT.

In its sample, this clonotype was seen many times. V and J are TRBV19 and TRBJ1-1, with a weak D call TRBD1 (6 bases). This CDR3 is built from 16 residues. The V gene's germline CDR1 is LNHDA and CDR2 SQIVND (reference sequence). V gave up 3 bases and J gave up 0 bases, with 14 bases separating them. Here the CDR3 reads CASSISSGAVNTEAFF. The CDR3 bases are TGTGCCAGTAGTATTTCTTCGGGGGCCGTGAACACTGAAGCTTTCTTT.

The chain uses TRBV7-3 and TRBJ2-5; TRBD1 matches 10 bases. J lost 4 bases, V lost 5 bases, and 7 bases had no gene match. Germline CDR1 reads SGHTA; CDR2 reads FQGTGA. The length of the CDR3 is 15 residues. The CDR3 sequence is CASSEGQGLSETQYF. CDR3 DNA sequence: TGTGCCAGCAGCGAGGGACAGGGGTTATCAGAGACCCAGTACTTC.

The table lists this clonotype with many counts. The rearrangement joins TRBV7-8 to TRBJ2-5; weak D call: TRBD2 (6 bases). V was trimmed by 6 bases and J by 4 bases, leaving 15 bases between them. CDR1 is SGHVS, CDR2 FQNEAQ, per germline. CDR3 length: 14 amino acids. CDR3 in amino acids: CASSPLGGGETQYF. The CDR3 DNA sequence: TGTGCCAGCAGTCCTTTGGGGGGTGGAGAGACCCAGTACTTC. The entire variable domain, with the rest obtained from reference TRBV7-8 and TRBJ2-5, is as follows: GAGVSQSPRYKVAKRGQDVALRCDPISGHVSLFWYQQALGQGPEFLTYFQNEAQLDKSGLPSDRFFAERPEGSVSTLKIQRTQQEDSAVYLCASSPLGGGETQYFGPGTRLLVL.

The rearrangement joins TRBV6-2 or TRBV6-3 to TRBJ1-5; 7 nucleotides align to TRBD1. The CDR3 runs 14 residues. The V gene's germline CDR1 is MNHEY and CDR2 SVGEGT. With V trimmed by 7 bases and J by 3 bases, 6 bases remained unmatched. CDR3 DNA: TGTGCCAGCACTCTGACAGGGCCCAATCAGCCCCAGCATTTT. Translating it yields CASTLTGPNQPQHF.

The gene calls are TRBV25-1 and TRBJ1-1; no definite D call. Germline V gene sequence: CDR1 MGHDK, CDR2 SYGVNS. The CDR3 runs 13 residues. V lost 10 bases to trimming and J lost 6 bases, with 18 bases between them. CDR3 DNA: TGTGCCACGGTTGGGAAAACGGGCGCTGAAGCTTTCTTT. This sequence encodes CATVGKTGAEAFF.

The gene calls are TRBV29-1 and TRBJ1-1, with D unclear. In germline, CDR1 is SQVTM, CDR2 ANQGSEA. The CDR3 is 12 amino acids. Between the trimmed V and J ends, which lost 8 bases and 1 base, there was a span of 11 bases. The CDR3 DNA sequence: TGCAGCCTACTATTAGGGAACACTGAAGCTTTCTTT. Its translation is CSLLLGNTEAFF.

This rearrangement joins TRBV9 to TRBJ1-1; 7 nucleotides agree with TRBD1. Germline assignment: CDR1 SGDLS and CDR2 YYNGEE. The CDR3 runs 15 residues. V lost 0 bases to trimming and J lost 1 base; unmatched junction nucleotides: 3. CDR3 protein: CASSVEAGGNTEAFF. DNA of the CDR3: TGTGCCAGCAGCGTAGAGGCAGGGGGGAACACTGAAGCTTTCTTT.

This sequence joins TRBV19 and TRBJ2-7; TRBD1 aligns across 7 bases. Germline CDR1 LNHDA, CDR2 SQIVND (reference sequence). The length of the CDR3 is 14 residues. V was clipped by 3 bases and J by 8 bases; unmatched bases: 10. The chain's CDR3 is CASSIQGDTYQQYF. CDR3 nucleotide sequence: TGTGCCAGTAGTATTCAGGGGGATACCTATCAGCAGTACTTC.

For this clonotype: This clone may be a read error of a much larger clone one base away. The chain joins TRBV2 to TRBJ2-2; 7 nucleotides agree with TRBD2. Germline CDR1 reads SNHLY; CDR2 reads FYNNEI. The trim removed 3 bases at V and 3 bases at J, leaving 7 bases unmatched. The CDR3 sequence is 16 residues long. The CDR3 DNA follows: TGTGCCAGCAGTGAGTCAGCGGGACCGTACACCGGGGAGCTGTTTTTT. Encoded protein: CASSESAGPYTGELFF.

The sample holds many counts of this clonotype. The rearrangement joins TRBV12-3 or TRBV12-4 to TRBJ2-2; D is possibly TRBD2 (6 bases). The V end lost 6 bases, the J end lost 7 bases, and 12 bases lay between the germline ends. The CDR3 sequence is 13 residues long. The CDR3 sequence: CASRPQTSGELFF. CDR3 DNA: TGTGCCAGCAGACCACAGACTAGCGGGGAGCTGTTTTTT.